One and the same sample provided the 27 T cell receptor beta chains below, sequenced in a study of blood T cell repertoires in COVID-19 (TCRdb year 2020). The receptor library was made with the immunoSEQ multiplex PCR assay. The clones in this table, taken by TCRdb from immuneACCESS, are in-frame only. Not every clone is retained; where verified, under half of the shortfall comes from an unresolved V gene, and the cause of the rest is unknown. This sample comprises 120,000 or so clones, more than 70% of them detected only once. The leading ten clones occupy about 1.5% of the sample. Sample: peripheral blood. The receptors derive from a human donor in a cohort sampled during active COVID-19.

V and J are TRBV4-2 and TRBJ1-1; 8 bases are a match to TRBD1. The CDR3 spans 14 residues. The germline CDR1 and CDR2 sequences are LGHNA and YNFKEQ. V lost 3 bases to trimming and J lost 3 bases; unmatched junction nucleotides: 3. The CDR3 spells CASSHLQGDTEAFF. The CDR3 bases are TGTGCCAGCAGCCACCTACAGGGGGACACTGAAGCTTTCTTT.

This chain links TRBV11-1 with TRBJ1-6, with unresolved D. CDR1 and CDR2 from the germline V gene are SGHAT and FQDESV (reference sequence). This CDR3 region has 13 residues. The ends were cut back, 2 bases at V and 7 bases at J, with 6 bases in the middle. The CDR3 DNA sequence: TGTGCCAGCAGCTTATATATGAATTCACCCCTCCACTTT. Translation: CASSLYMNSPLHF.

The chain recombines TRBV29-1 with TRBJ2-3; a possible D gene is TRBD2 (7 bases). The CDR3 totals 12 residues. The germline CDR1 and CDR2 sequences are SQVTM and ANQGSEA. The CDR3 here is CSEGGATDTQYF. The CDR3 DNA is TGCAGTGAAGGGGGGGCCACAGATACGCAGTATTTT.

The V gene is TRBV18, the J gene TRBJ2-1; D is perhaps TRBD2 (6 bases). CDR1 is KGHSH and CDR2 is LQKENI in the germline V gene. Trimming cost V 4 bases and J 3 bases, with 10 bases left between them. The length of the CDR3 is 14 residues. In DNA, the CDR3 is TGTGCCAGCTCACGGGTAGCGGTCTACAATGAGCAGTTCTTC. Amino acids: CASSRVAVYNEQFF.

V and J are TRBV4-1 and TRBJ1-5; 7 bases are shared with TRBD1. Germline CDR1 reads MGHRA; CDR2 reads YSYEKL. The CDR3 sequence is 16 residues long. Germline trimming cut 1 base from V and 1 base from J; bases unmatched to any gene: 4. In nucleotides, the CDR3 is TGCGCCAGCAGCCAAGCAGGGGGAATAAGCAATCAGCCCCAGCATTTT. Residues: CASSQAGGISNQPQHF.

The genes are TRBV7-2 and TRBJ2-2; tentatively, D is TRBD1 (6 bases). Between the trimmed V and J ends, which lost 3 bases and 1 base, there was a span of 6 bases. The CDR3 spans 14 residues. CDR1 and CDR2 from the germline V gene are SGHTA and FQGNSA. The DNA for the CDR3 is TGTGCCAGCAGCTTGACAGGGAACACCGGGGAGCTGTTTTTT. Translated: CASSLTGNTGELFF.

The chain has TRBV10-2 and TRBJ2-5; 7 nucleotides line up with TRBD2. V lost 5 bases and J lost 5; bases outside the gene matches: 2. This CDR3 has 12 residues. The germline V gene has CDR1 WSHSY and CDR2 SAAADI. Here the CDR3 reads CASSPGGETQYF. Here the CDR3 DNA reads TGCGCCAGCAGTCCCGGGGGGGAGACCCAGTACTTC.

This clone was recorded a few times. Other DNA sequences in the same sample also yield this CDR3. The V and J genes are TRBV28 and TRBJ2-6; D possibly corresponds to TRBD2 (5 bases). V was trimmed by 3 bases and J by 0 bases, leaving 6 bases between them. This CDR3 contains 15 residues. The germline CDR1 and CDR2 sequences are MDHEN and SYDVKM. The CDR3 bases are TGTGCCAGCAGTTTCGCGGGCTCTGGGGCCAACGTCCTGACTTTC. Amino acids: CASSFAGSGANVLTF.

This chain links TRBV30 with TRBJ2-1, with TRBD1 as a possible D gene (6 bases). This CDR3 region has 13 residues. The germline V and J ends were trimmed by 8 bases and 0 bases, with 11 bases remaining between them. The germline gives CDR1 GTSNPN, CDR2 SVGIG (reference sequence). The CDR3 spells CAQGRSSYNEQFF. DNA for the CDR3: TGTGCCCAGGGGCGTAGCTCCTACAATGAGCAGTTCTTC.

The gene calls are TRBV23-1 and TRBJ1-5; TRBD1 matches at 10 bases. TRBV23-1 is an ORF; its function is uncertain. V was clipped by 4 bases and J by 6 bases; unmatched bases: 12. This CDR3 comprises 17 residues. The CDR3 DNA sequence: TGCGCCAGCAGTCGTGGGACAGGGGCGGCCGTCAGTCAGCCCCAGCATTTT. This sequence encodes CASSRGTGAAVSQPQHF.

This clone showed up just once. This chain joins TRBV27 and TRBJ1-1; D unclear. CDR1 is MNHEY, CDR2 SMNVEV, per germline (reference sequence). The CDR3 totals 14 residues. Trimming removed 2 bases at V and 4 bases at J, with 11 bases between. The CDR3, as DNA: TGTGCCAGCAGTTTAGCAGGAGGCGGCACTGAAGCTTTCTTT. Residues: CASSLAGGGTEAFF.

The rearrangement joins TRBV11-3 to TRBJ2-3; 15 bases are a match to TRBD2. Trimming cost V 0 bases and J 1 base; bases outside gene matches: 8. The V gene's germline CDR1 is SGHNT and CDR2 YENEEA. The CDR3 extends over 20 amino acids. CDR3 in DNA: TGTGCCAGCAGCTTAGAGTGGCCGGGACTAGCGGGAGGACGCACAGATACGCAGTATTTT. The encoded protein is CASSLEWPGLAGGRTDTQYF.

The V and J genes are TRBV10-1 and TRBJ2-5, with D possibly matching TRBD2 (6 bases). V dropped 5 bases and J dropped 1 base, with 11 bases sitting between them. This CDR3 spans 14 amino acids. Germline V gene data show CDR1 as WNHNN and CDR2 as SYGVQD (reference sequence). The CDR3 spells CASSHSGGQETQYF. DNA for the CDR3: TGCGCCAGCAGTCACTCCGGGGGCCAAGAGACCCAGTACTTC.

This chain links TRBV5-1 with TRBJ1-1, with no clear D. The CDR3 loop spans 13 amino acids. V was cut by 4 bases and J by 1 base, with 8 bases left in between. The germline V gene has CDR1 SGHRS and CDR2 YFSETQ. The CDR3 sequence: CASSVIKNTEAFF. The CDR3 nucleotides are TGCGCCAGCAGCGTCATCAAGAACACTGAAGCTTTCTTT.

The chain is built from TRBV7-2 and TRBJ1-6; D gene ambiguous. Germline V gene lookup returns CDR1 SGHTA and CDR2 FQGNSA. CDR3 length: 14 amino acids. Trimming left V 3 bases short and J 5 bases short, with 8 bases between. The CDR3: CASSFAQNNSPLHF. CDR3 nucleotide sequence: TGTGCCAGCAGCTTTGCCCAGAATAATTCACCCCTCCACTTT.

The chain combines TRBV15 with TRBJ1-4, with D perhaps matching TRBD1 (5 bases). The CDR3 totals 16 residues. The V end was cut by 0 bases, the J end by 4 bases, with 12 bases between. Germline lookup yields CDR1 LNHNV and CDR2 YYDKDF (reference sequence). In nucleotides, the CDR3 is TGTGCCACCAGCAGAGATCCCAGGGACTTTAATGAAAAACTGTTTTTT. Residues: CATSRDPRDFNEKLFF.

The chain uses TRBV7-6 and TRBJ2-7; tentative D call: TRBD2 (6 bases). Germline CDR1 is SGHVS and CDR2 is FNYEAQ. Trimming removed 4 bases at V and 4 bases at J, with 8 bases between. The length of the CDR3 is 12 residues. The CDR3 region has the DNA TGTGCCAGCAGCTATAGCGGTTACGAGCAGTACTTC. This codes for CASSYSGYEQYF.

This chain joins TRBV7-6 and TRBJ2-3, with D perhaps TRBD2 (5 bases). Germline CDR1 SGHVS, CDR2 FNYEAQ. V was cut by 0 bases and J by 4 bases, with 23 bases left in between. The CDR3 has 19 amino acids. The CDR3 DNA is TGTGCCAGCAGCTTAGCGCTAGGTCCGTCTACCCTCGGGGCAGATACGCAGTATTTT. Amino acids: CASSLALGPSTLGADTQYF.

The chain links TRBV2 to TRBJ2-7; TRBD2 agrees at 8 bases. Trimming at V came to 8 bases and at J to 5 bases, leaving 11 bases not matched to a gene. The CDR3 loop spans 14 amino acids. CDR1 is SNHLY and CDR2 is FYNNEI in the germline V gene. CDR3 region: CASHGLGRVNEQYF. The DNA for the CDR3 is TGTGCCAGCCATGGTCTCGGGAGGGTAAACGAGCAGTACTTC.

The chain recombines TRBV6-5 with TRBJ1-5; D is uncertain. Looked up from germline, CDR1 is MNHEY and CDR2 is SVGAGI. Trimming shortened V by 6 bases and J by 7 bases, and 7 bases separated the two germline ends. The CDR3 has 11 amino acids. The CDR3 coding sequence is TGTGCCAGCAGAGCGCTCCAGCCCCAGCATTTT. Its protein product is CASRALQPQHF.

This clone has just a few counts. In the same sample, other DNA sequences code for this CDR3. In nucleotides, the CDR3 is TGCGCCAGCAGCCAAGAGAGCGGGAGGGGGTACACAGATACGCAGTATTTT. It yields the protein CASSQESGRGYTDTQYF. V usage is TRBV4-1 and J usage is TRBJ2-3, with 10 bases that match TRBD2. After removal of 0 bases from V and 2 bases from J, the junction contained 5 bases not matched to a gene. Germline V gene lookup returns CDR1 MGHRA and CDR2 YSYEKL. The CDR3 contains 17 residues.

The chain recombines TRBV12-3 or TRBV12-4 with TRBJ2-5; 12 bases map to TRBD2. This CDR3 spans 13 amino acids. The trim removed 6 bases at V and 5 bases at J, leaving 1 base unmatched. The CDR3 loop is CASRLAGGETQYF. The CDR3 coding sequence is TGTGCCAGCAGACTAGCGGGAGGTGAGACCCAGTACTTC.

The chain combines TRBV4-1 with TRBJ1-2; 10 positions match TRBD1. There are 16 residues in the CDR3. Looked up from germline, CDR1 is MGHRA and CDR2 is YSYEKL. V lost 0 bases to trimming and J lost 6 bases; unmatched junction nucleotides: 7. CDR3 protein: CASSQDPSGTGDGYTF. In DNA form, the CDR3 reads TGCGCCAGCAGCCAAGATCCGTCCGGGACAGGGGATGGCTACACCTTC.

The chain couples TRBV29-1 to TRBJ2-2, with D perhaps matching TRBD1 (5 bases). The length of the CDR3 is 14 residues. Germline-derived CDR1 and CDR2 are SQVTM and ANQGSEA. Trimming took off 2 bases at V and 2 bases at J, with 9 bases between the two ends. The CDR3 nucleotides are TGCAGCGTTGAACAGGGCAGTAACACCGGGGAGCTGTTTTTT. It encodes CSVEQGSNTGELFF.

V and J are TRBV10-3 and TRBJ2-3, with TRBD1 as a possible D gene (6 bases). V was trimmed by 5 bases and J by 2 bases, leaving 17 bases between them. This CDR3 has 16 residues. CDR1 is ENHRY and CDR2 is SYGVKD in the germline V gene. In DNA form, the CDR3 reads TGTGCCATCAGTTTACAGGGAAAGGCCACCACAGATACGCAGTATTTT. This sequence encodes CAISLQGKATTDTQYF.

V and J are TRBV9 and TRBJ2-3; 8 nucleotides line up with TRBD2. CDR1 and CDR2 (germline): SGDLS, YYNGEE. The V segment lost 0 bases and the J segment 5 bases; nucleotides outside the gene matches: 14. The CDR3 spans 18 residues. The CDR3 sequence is CASSVGPAGAAGQDTQYF. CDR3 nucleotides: TGTGCCAGCAGCGTAGGTCCAGCGGGGGCCGCGGGCCAAGATACGCAGTATTTT.

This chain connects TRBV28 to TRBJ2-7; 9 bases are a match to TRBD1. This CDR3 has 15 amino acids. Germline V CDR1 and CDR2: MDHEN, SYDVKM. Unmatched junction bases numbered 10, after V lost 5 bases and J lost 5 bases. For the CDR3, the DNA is TGTGCCAGCAGTAGTCCGGGACAGGGTTCCCACGAGCAGTACTTC. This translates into CASSSPGQGSHEQYF.